Sequencing of this T cell receptor beta chain was carried out in a study of T cells in Graves' hyperthyroidism and ophthalmopathy. No progression to ophthalmopathy during 18 months of follow-up defined stable disease. Hyperthyroidism patients were newly diagnosed, had disease duration under 2 months, and were aged 18 to 65 years. Used for diagnoses were clinical symptoms, serum thyroxine and TRAb, thyroid ultrasound and orbital computed tomography. An approximately 10 ml volume of fresh peripheral blood provided the PBMCs. Germline V gives CDR1 ENHRY, CDR2 SYGVKD. J was trimmed by 8 bases and V by 0 bases; bases with no gene match: 6. The CDR3 spans 15 residues. In this sample, this clonotype turned up many times. RNA transcripts yielded amplified TCR beta CDR3 regions. The HTBI set primed first-round TCR CDR3 RT-PCR. MiXCR, applied by TCRdb to the multiplex PCR reads, yields one record per CDR3 protein. Of about 620,000 distinct CDR3 sequences detected, around 16% appear once; the ten largest clones hold about 3.8%.

Sequenced material: blood. The chain employs TRBV10-3 and TRBJ2-1, with TRBD2 identical over 8 bases. The TCR originated in a woman in her 30s with Graves' hyperthyroidism. CDR3 DNA sequence: TGTGCCATCAGTGAGTCAACGGGAGGGAGGGATGAGCAGTTCTTC. This sequence encodes CAISESTGGRDEQFF.